Listed here are 28 T cell receptor beta chains from one sample, sequenced in a study of cytomegalovirus exposure and HLA in healthy donors. Primers for the PCR totalled 60 Vbeta and 13 Jbeta. Data came from immunoSEQ multiplex PCR; TCRdb stores just in-frame clones and leaves some out. Among around 150,000 clones listed, 65% to 85% were seen once. The sequenced material came from PBMCs. The receptors come from a woman aged 45 to 65 in good health and CMV-seropositive.

The chain joins TRBV5-6 to TRBJ1-2; D gene uncertain. Germline V gene data show CDR1 as SGHDT and CDR2 as YYEEEE. The CDR3 extends over 11 amino acids. V gave up 5 bases and J gave up 7 bases, with 9 bases separating them. DNA for the CDR3: TGTGCCAGCAGTTCCCGGGGTGGCTACACCTTC. Residues: CASSSRGGYTF.

The chain combines TRBV13 with TRBJ1-2; 8 nucleotides line up with TRBD1. The CDR3 is 18 residues long. V gave up 5 bases and J gave up 2 bases; unmatched junction bases: 16. Germline loops: CDR1 PRHDT, CDR2 FYEKMQ (reference sequence). The CDR3 loop is CASSPRQGKGYDNYGYTF. The DNA for the CDR3 is TGTGCCAGCAGCCCACGACAGGGGAAGGGGTATGACAACTATGGCTACACCTTC.

The chain uses TRBV13 and TRBJ1-1; D not resolved. Germline CDR1 and CDR2: PRHDT and FYEKMQ (reference sequence). Trimming stripped 3 bases from V and 1 base from J, with 9 bases between. CDR3 length: 14 residues. This CDR3 is CASSFGEGNTEAFF. In DNA form, the CDR3 reads TGTGCCAGCAGCTTTGGAGAGGGGAACACTGAAGCTTTCTTT.

V usage is TRBV5-1 and J usage is TRBJ2-3; TRBD2 aligns across 10 bases. CDR3 size: 16 residues. Losses at the gene ends were 0 bases for V and 8 bases for J; bases not matched to a gene: 9. Per the germline V gene, CDR1 is SGHRS and CDR2 is YFSETQ. The CDR3 here is CASSLAEGLAHGTQYF. The CDR3, as DNA: TGCGCCAGCAGCTTGGCCGAGGGACTAGCGCATGGTACGCAGTATTTT.

The chain carries TRBV5-6 and TRBJ1-1; TRBD1 agrees at 7 bases. Trimming removed 4 bases from V and 0 bases from J; junction bases left unmatched: 15. In germline, CDR1 is SGHDT, CDR2 YYEEEE. The CDR3 spans 18 residues. CDR3 DNA sequence: TGTGCCAGCAGCCTATCTGGGACAGCGTACTTTTTGAACACTGAAGCTTTCTTT. Its protein product is CASSLSGTAYFLNTEAFF.

As for this clone: The junction differs from germline at one of its ends, possibly a read error. The V call is TRBV7-9, the J call TRBJ1-2, with a possible D match to TRBD1 (5 bases). Germline V gene data show CDR1 as SEHNR and CDR2 as FQNEAQ (reference sequence). The CDR3 consists of 15 residues. The CDR3 protein is CSSSWRILQGYGYTF. In DNA form, the CDR3 reads TGTTCCAGCAGCTGGCGGATTCTCCAGGGCTATGGCTACACCTTC. Variable domain in full (rest from reference TRBV7-9 and TRBJ1-2): DTGVSQNPRHKITKRGQNVTFRCDPISEHNRLYWYRQTLGQGPEFLTYFQNEAQLEKSRLLSDRFSAERPKGSFSTLEIQRTEQGDSAMYLCSSSWRILQGYGYTFGSGTRLTVV.

This clone was recorded a few times. The chain combines TRBV6-6 with TRBJ1-4; D might be TRBD1 (5 bases). Germline lookup yields CDR1 MNHNY and CDR2 SVGAGI (reference sequence). The CDR3 is 13 amino acids. Deletions cut 7 bases from V and 10 bases from J, with 16 bases between. CDR3 sequence: CASNARVLAKLFF. Written as DNA, the CDR3 is TGTGCCAGCAACGCCAGGGTATTGGCAAAACTGTTTTTT.

The chain couples TRBV6-6 to TRBJ1-2; 7 nucleotides align to TRBD1. V shed 9 bases and J 2 bases; nucleotides not matched to a gene: 12. Germline CDR1 and CDR2: MNHNY and SVGAGI (reference sequence). The CDR3 contains 15 residues. The CDR3 DNA follows: TGTGCCAGTAACCCGGCGGGACAGCTAAACTATGGCTACACCTTC. Protein: CASNPAGQLNYGYTF.

This sequence joins TRBV4-1 and TRBJ1-2, with D perhaps matching TRBD1 (5 bases). Germline CDR1 MGHRA, CDR2 YSYEKL. Trimming took off 1 base at V and 4 bases at J, with 16 bases between the two ends. This CDR3 region has 16 residues. The CDR3 reads CASSQGAAGQLYGYTF. The CDR3 coding sequence is TGCGCCAGCAGCCAAGGGGCGGCAGGGCAACTCTATGGCTACACCTTC.

This chain connects TRBV10-3 to TRBJ1-1; D is uncertain. The CDR3 sequence is 13 residues long. V gave up 3 bases and J gave up 1 base, with 6 bases separating them. Germline V lookup: CDR1 ENHRY, CDR2 SYGVKD. CDR3 nucleotides: TGTGCCATCAGTGATGCAGGGAACACTGAAGCTTTCTTT. It codes for CAISDAGNTEAFF.

In regard to this clone: The sample holds other DNA sequences that translate to the same CDR3. The chain uses TRBV7-7 and TRBJ2-2; TRBD2 agrees at 7 bases. The ends lost 4 bases at V and 2 bases at J; junction bases unmatched: 7. CDR3 length equals 16 residues. Looked up from germline, CDR1 is SSHAT and CDR2 is FNYEAQ (reference sequence). This CDR3 is CASSSAGLGNTGELFF. CDR3 nucleotides: TGTGCCAGCAGCTCAGCGGGGCTAGGAAACACCGGGGAGCTGTTTTTT.

The V and J genes are TRBV19 and TRBJ2-5, with D possibly being TRBD2 (5 bases). Trimming cost V 5 bases and J 5 bases, with 9 bases left between them. This CDR3 is 12 amino acids long. Germline V gene data show CDR1 as LNHDA and CDR2 as SQIVND (reference sequence). The CDR3 here is CASSVRGETQYF. In DNA, the CDR3 is TGTGCCAGTAGTGTAAGAGGGGAGACCCAGTACTTC.

This clone has just a few counts. V usage is TRBV27 and J usage is TRBJ2-2; 8 nucleotides match TRBD1. V dropped 5 bases and J dropped 6; count of bases not matched to a gene: 5. The CDR3 extends over 14 amino acids. CDR1 and CDR2 (germline): MNHEY, SMNVEV (reference sequence). Here the CDR3 DNA reads TGTGCCAGCAGTCCCCTACAGGGGGCCGGGGAGCTGTTTTTT. Translating it yields CASSPLQGAGELFF.

The chain is built from TRBV5-1 and TRBJ2-1, with TRBD2 matching over 16 bases. The V gene's germline CDR1 is SGHRS and CDR2 YFSETQ. This CDR3 is built from 18 residues. With 3 bases clipped from V and 9 bases from J, the junction kept 12 bases outside the gene matches. The CDR3 coding sequence is TGCGCCAGCAGCTCTGTCCCGGGACTAGCGGGGGGGCGGCGTGAGCAGTTCTTC. It translates to CASSSVPGLAGGRREQFF.

This rearrangement joins TRBV6-6 to TRBJ1-5; D call uncertain. The CDR3 covers 14 residues. Germline V gene lookup returns CDR1 MNHNY and CDR2 SVGAGI (reference sequence). The V gene lost 6 bases and the J gene lost 0 bases, with 9 bases spanning the gap. The CDR3 loop is CASSATDSNQPQHF. The CDR3 DNA reads TGTGCCAGCAGCGCAACAGATAGCAATCAGCCCCAGCATTTT.

This clone has just a few counts. The chain is built from TRBV6-6 and TRBJ1-5; 9 nucleotides line up with TRBD1. This CDR3 region has 16 residues. The germline CDR1 and CDR2 sequences are MNHNY and SVGAGI (reference sequence). With 0 bases clipped from V and 1 base from J, the junction kept 1 base outside the gene matches. CDR3 coding DNA: TGTGCCAGCAGTTACTCAACAGGGGGCAGCAATCAGCCCCAGCATTTT. Translation: CASSYSTGGSNQPQHF.

The chain carries TRBV9 and TRBJ1-1; D remains ambiguous. This CDR3 is 15 amino acids long. Trimming cost V 0 bases and J 0 bases, with 9 bases left between them. Germline CDR1 and CDR2: SGDLS and YYNGEE. CDR3 loop: CASSVESELNTEAFF. The CDR3 DNA reads as TGTGCCAGCAGCGTAGAATCAGAATTGAACACTGAAGCTTTCTTT.

The rearrangement joins TRBV6-1 to TRBJ1-2; a weak D match, TRBD1 (5 bases). The CDR3 loop spans 14 amino acids. Germline CDR1 is MNHNS and CDR2 is SASEGT. Trimming removed 2 bases from V and 4 bases from J, with 11 bases in between. The DNA of the CDR3 is TGTGCCAGCAGTGAAACCAGGGTGAGCTATGGCTACACCTTC. This sequence encodes CASSETRVSYGYTF.

Comments on this clone: The sample has other DNA sequences that encode this CDR3 too. The rearrangement uses TRBV9 and TRBJ1-2; possibly TRBD1 for D (6 bases). V lost 0 bases and J lost 2, with 8 bases in between. The germline V gene has CDR1 SGDLS and CDR2 YYNGEE. The CDR3 is 14 amino acids. CDR3 DNA sequence: TGTGCCAGCAGCGTAGAGGACAGAAACTATGGCTACACCTTC. This encodes CASSVEDRNYGYTF.

The chain joins TRBV19 to TRBJ1-1; D is perhaps TRBD1 (6 bases). In germline, CDR1 is LNHDA, CDR2 SQIVND (reference sequence). Trimming cost V 1 base and J 4 bases, with 16 bases left between them. This CDR3 is built from 16 residues. The DNA for the CDR3 is TGTGCCAGTAGTATAGGAACGCAGGGGTTCTTCACTGAAGCTTTCTTT. It codes for CASSIGTQGFFTEAFF.

The genes are TRBV2 and TRBJ1-6, with a tentative D call TRBD1 (5 bases). The V gene's germline CDR1 is SNHLY and CDR2 FYNNEI. Trimming took off 2 bases at V and 5 bases at J, with 16 bases between the two ends. CDR3 length equals 17 residues. The CDR3 DNA follows: TGTGCCAGCAGTGAAATTCGGGCAGGGAGGAATAATTCACCCCTCCACTTT. It specifies CASSEIRAGRNNSPLHF. Full variable domain (outside the CDR3, taken from reference TRBV2 and TRBJ1-6): EPEVTQTPSHQVTQMGQEVILRCVPISNHLYFYWYRQILGQKVEFLVSFYNNEISEKSEIFDDQFSVERPDGSNFTLKIRSTKLEDSAMYFCASSEIRAGRNNSPLHFGNGTRLTVT.

V gene TRBV5-1 combines with J gene TRBJ2-6; 7 bases agree with TRBD2. Per the germline V gene, CDR1 is SGHRS and CDR2 is YFSETQ. V shed 6 bases, J shed 4 bases, and the junction held 10 bases outside the gene matches. The CDR3 has 16 residues. For the CDR3, the DNA is TGCGCCAGCACCCCTAGCGCGGGGGAAGGGGCCAACGTCCTGACTTTC. Translation: CASTPSAGEGANVLTF.

V is TRBV18 and J is TRBJ2-5, with D hard to call. This CDR3 is 13 amino acids long. Per the germline V gene, CDR1 is KGHSH and CDR2 is LQKENI. V lost 0 bases and J 3 bases, leaving 5 bases between the germline ends. The CDR3 DNA follows: TGTGCCAGCTCACCACCCTCCGAAGAGACCCAGTACTTC. Its translation: CASSPPSEETQYF.

The genes are TRBV5-1 and TRBJ2-7; TRBD1 is a possible D gene (6 bases). V was pared by 0 bases and J by 1 base, with 11 bases between. Looked up from germline, CDR1 is SGHRS and CDR2 is YFSETQ. This CDR3 has 15 amino acids. The CDR3 nucleotides read TGCGCCAGCAGCTTGGCCACAGGGAAGTCCTACGAGCAGTACTTC. Its translation is CASSLATGKSYEQYF.

CDR3 sequence (DNA): TGCGCCAGCAGCTTTGGGGACAGGGGGCGGAACACTGAAGCTTTCTTT. This gives the protein CASSFGDRGRNTEAFF. This chain links TRBV5-1 with TRBJ1-1; 12 positions match TRBD1. There are 16 residues in the CDR3. J was trimmed by 1 base and V by 2 bases; bases with no gene match: 3. Germline V CDR1 and CDR2: SGHRS, YFSETQ.

This clone was found once. This chain joins TRBV6-5 and TRBJ1-6, with a weak D call TRBD1 (5 bases). The V gene lost 2 bases and the J gene lost 8 bases, with 10 bases spanning the gap. The CDR3 totals 14 residues. The germline V gene has CDR1 MNHEY and CDR2 SVGAGI. CDR3 sequence: CASSYGIGDSPLHF. DNA of the CDR3: TGTGCCAGCAGTTACGGTATAGGGGATTCACCCCTCCACTTT.

The rearrangement uses TRBV18 and TRBJ2-2, with no clear D. Trimming took off 6 bases at V and 1 base at J, with 6 bases between the two ends. There are 13 residues in the CDR3. Germline lookup yields CDR1 KGHSH and CDR2 LQKENI. This CDR3 is CASSAKNTGELFF. CDR3 DNA sequence: TGTGCCAGCTCCGCGAAGAACACCGGGGAGCTGTTTTTT.

This CDR3 reads CASGTAENTEAFF. The CDR3 DNA follows: TGTGCTAGTGGGACAGCAGAGAACACTGAAGCTTTCTTT. V usage is TRBV12-5 and J usage is TRBJ1-1; maybe TRBD1 (5 bases). Germline CDR1 reads LGHNT; CDR2 reads FRNRAP. This CDR3 contains 13 residues. The V end was cut by 6 bases, the J end by 1 base, with 9 bases between.